Sequencing of this T cell receptor beta chain was carried out in a study of T cells in Graves' hyperthyroidism and ophthalmopathy (dated by TCRdb to about 2019). Study-wide context: Peripheral blood samples were taken at the time of initial diagnosis, prior to any treatment. Thyroid tissue and blood T-cell repertoires from roughly six Graves' hyperthyroidism patients were also compared in the study. TCR Vbeta CDR3 sequencing of 130 to 150 peripheral blood samples (around 45 ophthalmopathy, 75 hyperthyroidism and around 17 progressor patients) is reported in the paper. Prospective prediction of ophthalmopathy was tested in an independent validation cohort consisting of under 20 hyperthyroidism patients and more than 15 patients who later progressed to ophthalmopathy. The roughly 99 discovery patients were divided at random into training and test sets in a 7:3 ratio. After blood sampling, hyperthyroidism patients were treated with methimazole at a starting dose of 30 mg daily, and ophthalmopathy patients were treated with high-dose intravenous methylprednisolone. A discovery cohort of roughly 100 patients, about 44 with Graves' ophthalmopathy and under 60 with stable Graves' hyperthyroidism, was used to find distinguishing TCR V-J signatures.

Moderately to severely active disease, a Clinical Activity Score of at least 3, a NOSPECS grade of at least 4, and a duration under 3 months were present in ophthalmopathy patients. Patients with uncontrolled infections, other autoimmune diseases, pregnancy or lactation were excluded. Diagnoses were established on the basis of clinical symptoms, serum thyroxine and TRAb, thyroid ultrasound, and orbital computed tomography. PBMCs were separated from roughly 10 ml of fresh peripheral blood using Ficoll-Paque density gradient centrifugation. Total RNA was extracted with Trizol reagent, and quality was checked on an Agilent 2100 Bioanalyzer. To note about this clonotype: Its antigen has not been determined. Nothing much larger sits one base from this clone, and base qualities are not available.

Reading the germline V gene gives CDR1 SGHRS and CDR2 YFSETQ. Its CDR3 holds 15 amino acids, cysteine through phenylalanine. Solely the CDR3 DNA is kept, with 45 bases framed from the first base. Ends trimmed: V by 4 bases, J by 4 bases; bases unmatched to a gene: 10. Study-wide conclusions, independent of this receptor: Sample size was not statistically predetermined, and blinding of investigators to group allocation was not performed. Most expanded thyroid clonotypes (frequency above 0.001) were also detected in blood, a finding suggesting that blood repertoires may reflect thyroid immune responses. A 13 V-J signature model separated ophthalmopathy from stable hyperthyroidism, with approximately 86% sensitivity and roughly 81% specificity in cross-validation and 80%/75% in testing. In validation, the model predicted progression to ophthalmopathy with 60% to 71% sensitivity and approximately 78% specificity, a median of approximately 6.5 months before onset.

TCR beta CDR3 regions were amplified from RNA transcripts. For the first round of RT-PCR on the TCR CDR3, the HTBI primer set was used together with the Qiagen OneStep RT-PCR kit. A second multiplex PCR round built the libraries, followed by size selection and purification. Paired-end sequencing of the libraries was performed with 100 bp reads on an Illumina HiSeq2000. The source study handled its data this way. SOAPnuke was used to process the raw data, throwing out any read that contained adapters or uncalled bases, had a mean Phred below 15, or lacked an exact constant-primer or identifier match. COPE v1.2.5 was used to merge the high-quality paired reads, and each unique nucleotide sequence was defined as a clonotype. Clonotypes were aligned to IMGT TRBV, TRBD and TRBJ reference segments using MiTCR v1.1. Only V-J combinations with frequency above 0.0001, covering about 99% of repertoires, were analysed. The TCS score was defined as the ratio of F50 (clonal expansion) to E x V (chaos), calculated using BLOSUM62-based TCRdist between CDR3 peptides within each V-J. Welch's t-statistics and random forest reduced roughly 530 V-J features to around 14, which were used in a naive Bayes classifier (R e1071). TCRdb reanalyzed the raw reads on its own, using fastp at Q25 for trimming and MiXCR for clone calling, and kept in-frame beta chains. Each CDR3 protein appears once, grouped with its most common genes and DNA. The V and J calls were not made by the authors but by TCRdb's processing. Across this sample there are some 650,000 distinct CDR3 sequences, with about 16% seen only once. 2.5% to 4% of the sample is held by the ten biggest clonotypes.

This clonotype was sampled from a woman aged 40 to 50 with Graves' ophthalmopathy. Sequenced: blood. This sequence uses TRBV5-1 and TRBJ2-5, with 7 central nucleotides matching TRBD1. The sequenced DNA: TGCGCCAGCAGCATCGGGACAGCCAGCAGAGAGACCCAGTACTTC. Translated, it gives CASSIGTASRETQYF.